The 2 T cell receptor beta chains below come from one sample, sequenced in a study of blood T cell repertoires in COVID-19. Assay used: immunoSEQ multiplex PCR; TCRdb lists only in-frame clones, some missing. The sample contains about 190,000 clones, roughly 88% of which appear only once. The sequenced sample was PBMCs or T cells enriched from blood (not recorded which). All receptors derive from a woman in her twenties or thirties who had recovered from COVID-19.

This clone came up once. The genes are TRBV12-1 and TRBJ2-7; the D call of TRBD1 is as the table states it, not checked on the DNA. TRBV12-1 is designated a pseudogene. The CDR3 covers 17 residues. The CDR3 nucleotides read TGTGCCAGCAGCTTTTCGCAGGGTTCAACAATAGTTGGCGAGCAGTACTTC. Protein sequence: CASSFSQGSTIVGEQYF.

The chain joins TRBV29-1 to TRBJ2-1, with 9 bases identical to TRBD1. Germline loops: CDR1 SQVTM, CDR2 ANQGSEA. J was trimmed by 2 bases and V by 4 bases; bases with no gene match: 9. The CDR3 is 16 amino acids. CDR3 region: CSVGGYTGGAYNEQFF. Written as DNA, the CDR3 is TGCAGCGTTGGAGGCTATACAGGGGGCGCCTACAATGAGCAGTTCTTC.